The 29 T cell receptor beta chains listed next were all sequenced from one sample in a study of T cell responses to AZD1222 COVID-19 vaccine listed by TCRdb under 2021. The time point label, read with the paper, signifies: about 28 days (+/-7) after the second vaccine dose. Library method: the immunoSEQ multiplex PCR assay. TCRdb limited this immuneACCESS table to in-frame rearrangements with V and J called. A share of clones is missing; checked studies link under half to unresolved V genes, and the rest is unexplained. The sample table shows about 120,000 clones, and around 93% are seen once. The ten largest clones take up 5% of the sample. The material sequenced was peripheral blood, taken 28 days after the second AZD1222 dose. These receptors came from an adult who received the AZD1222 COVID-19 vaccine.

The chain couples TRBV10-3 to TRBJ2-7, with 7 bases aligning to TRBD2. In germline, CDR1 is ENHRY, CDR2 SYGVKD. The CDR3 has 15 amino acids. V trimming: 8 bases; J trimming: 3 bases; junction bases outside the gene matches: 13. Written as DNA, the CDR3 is TGTGCCATCTCCGAGGCCGAGGCTAGCGGCTACGAGCAGTACTTC. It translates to CAISEAEASGYEQYF.

CDR3 in DNA: TGTGCCAGCAGCTCCCCAGGGGCTACTAACTATGGCTACACCTTC. This encodes CASSSPGATNYGYTF. The rearrangement links TRBV5-4 to TRBJ1-2; D is perhaps TRBD1 (6 bases). CDR1 is SGHNT, CDR2 YYREEE, per germline (reference sequence). The CDR3 runs to 15 residues. Trimming cost V 3 bases and J 0 bases, with 12 bases left between them.

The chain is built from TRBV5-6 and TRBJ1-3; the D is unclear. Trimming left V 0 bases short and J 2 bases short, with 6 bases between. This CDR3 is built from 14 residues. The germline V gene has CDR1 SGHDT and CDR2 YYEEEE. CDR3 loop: CASSLESPGNTIYF. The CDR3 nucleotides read TGTGCCAGCAGCTTGGAATCCCCTGGAAACACCATATATTTT.

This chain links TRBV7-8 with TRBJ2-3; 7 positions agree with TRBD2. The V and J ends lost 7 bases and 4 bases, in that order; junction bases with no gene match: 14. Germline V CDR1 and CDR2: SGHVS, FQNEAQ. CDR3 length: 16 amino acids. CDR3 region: CASNHRDSGSADTQYF. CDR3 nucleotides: TGTGCCAGCAATCATCGGGATAGCGGGTCCGCAGATACGCAGTATTTT.

CDR3 in DNA: TGTGCCAGCAGCCTATACCCTGACAATGAGCAGTTCTTC. Amino acids: CASSLYPDNEQFF. The chain combines TRBV11-3 with TRBJ2-1; D is unresolved. Trimming pared 5 bases from V and 5 bases from J, leaving 10 bases between. Germline CDR1 SGHNT, CDR2 YENEEA. CDR3 length equals 13 residues.

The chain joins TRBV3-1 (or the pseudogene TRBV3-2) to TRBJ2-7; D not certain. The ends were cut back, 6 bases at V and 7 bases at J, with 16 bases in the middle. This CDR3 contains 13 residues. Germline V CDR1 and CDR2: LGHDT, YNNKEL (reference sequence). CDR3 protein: CASRPPGSWEQYF. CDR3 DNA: TGTGCCAGCAGGCCACCGGGCTCATGGGAGCAGTACTTC.

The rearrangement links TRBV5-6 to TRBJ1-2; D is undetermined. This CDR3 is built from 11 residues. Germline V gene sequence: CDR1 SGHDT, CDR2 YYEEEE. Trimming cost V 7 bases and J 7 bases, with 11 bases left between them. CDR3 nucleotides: TGTGCCAGCGCTGCCGGGCTTGGCTACACCTTC. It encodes CASAAGLGYTF.

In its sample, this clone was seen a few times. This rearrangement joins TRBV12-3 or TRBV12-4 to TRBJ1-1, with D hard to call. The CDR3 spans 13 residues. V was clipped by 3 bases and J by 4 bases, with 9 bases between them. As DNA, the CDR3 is TGTGCCAGCAGTTTCAATGGTCGCACTGAAGCTTTCTTT. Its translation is CASSFNGRTEAFF.

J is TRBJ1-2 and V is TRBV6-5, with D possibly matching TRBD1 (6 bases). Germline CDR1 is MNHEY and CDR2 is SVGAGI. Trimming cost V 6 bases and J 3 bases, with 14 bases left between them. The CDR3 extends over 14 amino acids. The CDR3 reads CASSDGQLHYGYTF. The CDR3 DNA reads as TGTGCCAGCAGCGACGGACAGCTCCACTATGGCTACACCTTC.

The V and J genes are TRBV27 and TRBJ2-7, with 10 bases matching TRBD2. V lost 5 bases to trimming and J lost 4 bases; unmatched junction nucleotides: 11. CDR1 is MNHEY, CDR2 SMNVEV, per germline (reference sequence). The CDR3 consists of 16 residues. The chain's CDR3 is CASSPSSGGRSYEQYF. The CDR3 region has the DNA TGTGCCAGCAGTCCCTCTAGCGGGGGTAGATCGTACGAGCAGTACTTC.

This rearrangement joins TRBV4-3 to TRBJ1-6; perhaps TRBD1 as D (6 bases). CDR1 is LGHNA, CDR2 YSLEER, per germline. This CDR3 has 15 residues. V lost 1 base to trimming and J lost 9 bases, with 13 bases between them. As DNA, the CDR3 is TGCGCCAGCAGCCAAGTGACAGGTTCAAGTTCACCCCTCCACTTT. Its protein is CASSQVTGSSSPLHF.

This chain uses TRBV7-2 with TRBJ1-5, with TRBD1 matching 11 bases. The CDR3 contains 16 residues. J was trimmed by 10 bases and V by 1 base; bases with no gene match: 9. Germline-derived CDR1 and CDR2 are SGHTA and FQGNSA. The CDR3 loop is CASSLVPGTGGQPQHF. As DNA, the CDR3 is TGTGCCAGCAGCTTAGTTCCCGGGACAGGGGGTCAACCCCAGCATTTT. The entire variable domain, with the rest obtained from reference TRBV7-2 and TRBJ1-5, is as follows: GAGVSQSPSNKVTEKGKDVELRCDPISGHTALYWYRQSLGQGLEFLIYFQGNSAPDKSGLPSDRFSAERTGGSVSTLTIQRTQQEDSAVYLCASSLVPGTGGQPQHFGDGTRLSIL.

CDR3: CASSLTGGAEAFF. The CDR3 bases are TGCGCCAGCAGCTTGACAGGAGGGGCTGAAGCTTTCTTT. The rearrangement joins TRBV5-1 to TRBJ1-1, with a possible D match to TRBD1 (5 bases). In germline, CDR1 is SGHRS, CDR2 YFSETQ. V lost 1 base, J lost 6 bases, and 10 bases lay in between. The CDR3 runs 13 residues.

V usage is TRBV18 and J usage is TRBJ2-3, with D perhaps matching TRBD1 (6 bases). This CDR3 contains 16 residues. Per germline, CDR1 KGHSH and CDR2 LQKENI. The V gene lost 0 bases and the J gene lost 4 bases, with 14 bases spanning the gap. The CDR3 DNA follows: TGTGCCAGCTCACCACCGGGCCAGGGGATAGCAGATACGCAGTATTTT. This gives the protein CASSPPGQGIADTQYF.

The CDR3 bases are TGTGCCAGCAGTTTTAGCGGGGGCTCCGGGGGCGAGCAGTACTTC. Protein: CASSFSGGSGGEQYF. The chain uses TRBV6-2 or TRBV6-3 and TRBJ2-7; 9 bases agree with TRBD2. This CDR3 is built from 15 residues. The ends lost 4 bases at V and 6 bases at J; junction bases unmatched: 10. Germline-derived CDR1 and CDR2 are MNHEY and SVGEGT.

CDR3 in DNA: TGTGCCATCCGAGATGGGGACTCCAAGATTGAAGCTTTCTTT. As protein: CAIRDGDSKIEAFF. The chain uses TRBV10-3 and TRBJ1-1; D perhaps matches TRBD1 (5 bases). Trimming took 8 bases from V and 7 from J, leaving 20 bases between them. CDR3 length: 14 amino acids. In germline, CDR1 is ENHRY, CDR2 SYGVKD.

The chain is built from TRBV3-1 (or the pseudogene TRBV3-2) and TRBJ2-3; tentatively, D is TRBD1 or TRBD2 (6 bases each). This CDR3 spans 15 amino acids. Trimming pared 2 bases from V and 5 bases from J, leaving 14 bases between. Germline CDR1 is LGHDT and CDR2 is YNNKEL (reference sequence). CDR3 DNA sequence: TGTGCCAGCAGCCAACCGGGGGCGGGCGAAGATACGCAGTATTTT. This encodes CASSQPGAGEDTQYF.

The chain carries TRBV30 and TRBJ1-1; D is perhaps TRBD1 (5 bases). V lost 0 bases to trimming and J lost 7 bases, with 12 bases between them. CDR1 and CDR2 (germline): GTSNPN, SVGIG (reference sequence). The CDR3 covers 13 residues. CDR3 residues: CAWSVQDLSEAFF. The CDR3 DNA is TGTGCCTGGAGTGTACAGGATCTCAGTGAAGCTTTCTTT.

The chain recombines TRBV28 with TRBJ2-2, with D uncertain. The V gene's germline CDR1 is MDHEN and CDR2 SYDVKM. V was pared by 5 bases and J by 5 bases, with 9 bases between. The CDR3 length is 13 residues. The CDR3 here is CASSADRTGELFF. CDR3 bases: TGTGCCAGCAGTGCGGACCGTACCGGGGAGCTGTTTTTT.

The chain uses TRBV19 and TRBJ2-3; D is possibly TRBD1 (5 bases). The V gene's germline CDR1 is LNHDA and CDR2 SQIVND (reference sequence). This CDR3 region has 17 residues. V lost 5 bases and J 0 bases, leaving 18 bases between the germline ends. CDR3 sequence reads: CASSPRQLPTSTDTQYF. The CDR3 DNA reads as TGTGCCAGTAGTCCCCGACAGCTACCAACTAGCACAGATACGCAGTATTTT.

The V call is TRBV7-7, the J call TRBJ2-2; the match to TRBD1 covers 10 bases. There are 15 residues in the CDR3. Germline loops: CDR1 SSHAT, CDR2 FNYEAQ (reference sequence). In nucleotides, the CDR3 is TGTGCTAGCCGGTCCCTGGACAGGGGGTCCGGGGAGCTGTTTTTT. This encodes CASRSLDRGSGELFF.

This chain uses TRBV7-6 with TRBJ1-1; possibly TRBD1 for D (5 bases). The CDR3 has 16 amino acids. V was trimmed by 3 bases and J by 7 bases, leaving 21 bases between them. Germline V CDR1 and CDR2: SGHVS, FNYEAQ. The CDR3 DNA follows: TGTGCCAGCAGCTTGGGGGTCCGGGGCGGGGGATATGAAGCTTTCTTT. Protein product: CASSLGVRGGGYEAFF. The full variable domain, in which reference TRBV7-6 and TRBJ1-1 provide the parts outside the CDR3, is GAGVSQSPRYKVTKRGQDVALRCDPISGHVSLYWYRQALGQGPEFLTYFNYEAQQDKSGLPNDRFSAERPEGSISTLTIQRTEQRDSAMYRCASSLGVRGGGYEAFFGQGTRLTVV.

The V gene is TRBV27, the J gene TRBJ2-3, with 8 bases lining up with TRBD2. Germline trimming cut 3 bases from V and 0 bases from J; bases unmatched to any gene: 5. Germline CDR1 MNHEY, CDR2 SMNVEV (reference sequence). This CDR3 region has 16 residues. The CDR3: CASSFSGSASTDTQYF. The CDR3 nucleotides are TGTGCCAGCAGTTTCAGCGGGAGCGCTAGCACAGATACGCAGTATTTT.

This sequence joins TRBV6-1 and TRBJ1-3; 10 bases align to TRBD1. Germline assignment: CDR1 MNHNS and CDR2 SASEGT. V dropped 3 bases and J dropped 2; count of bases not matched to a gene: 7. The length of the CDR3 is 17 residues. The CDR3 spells CASSDPGQGSAGNTIYF. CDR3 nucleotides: TGTGCCAGCAGTGATCCGGGACAGGGGAGCGCTGGAAACACCATATATTTT.

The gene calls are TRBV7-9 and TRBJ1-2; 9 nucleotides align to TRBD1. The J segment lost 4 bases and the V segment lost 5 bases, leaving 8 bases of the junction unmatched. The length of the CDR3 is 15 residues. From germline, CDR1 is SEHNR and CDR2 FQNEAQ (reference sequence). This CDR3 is CASSRPGQGVYGYTF. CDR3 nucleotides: TGTGCCAGCAGCCGCCCGGGACAGGGCGTCTATGGCTACACCTTC.

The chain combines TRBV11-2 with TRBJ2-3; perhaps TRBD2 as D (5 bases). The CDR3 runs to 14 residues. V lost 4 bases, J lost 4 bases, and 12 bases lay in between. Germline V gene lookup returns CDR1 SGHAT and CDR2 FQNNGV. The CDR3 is CASSSLPSPDTQYF. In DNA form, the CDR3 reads TGTGCCAGCAGCTCATTGCCTAGCCCAGATACGCAGTATTTT.

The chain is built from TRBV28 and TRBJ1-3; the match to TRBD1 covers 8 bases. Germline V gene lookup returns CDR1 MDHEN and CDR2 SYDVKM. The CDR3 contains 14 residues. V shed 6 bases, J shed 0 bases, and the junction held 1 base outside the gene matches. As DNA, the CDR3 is TGTGCCAGCAGAACAGGGGGCTCTGGAAACACCATATATTTT. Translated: CASRTGGSGNTIYF. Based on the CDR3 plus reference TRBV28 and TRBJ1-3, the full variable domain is DVKVTQSSRYLVKRTGEKVFLECVQDMDHENMFWYRQDPGLGLRLIYFSYDVKMKEKGDIPEGYSVSREKKERFSLILESASTNQTSMYLCASRTGGSGNTIYFGEGSWLTVV.

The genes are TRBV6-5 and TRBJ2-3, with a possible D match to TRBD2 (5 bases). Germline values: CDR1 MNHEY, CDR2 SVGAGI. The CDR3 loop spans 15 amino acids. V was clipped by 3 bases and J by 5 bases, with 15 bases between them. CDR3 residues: CASSYRSVKGDTQYF. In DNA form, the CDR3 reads TGTGCCAGCAGTTATCGTAGCGTGAAGGGAGATACGCAGTATTTT.

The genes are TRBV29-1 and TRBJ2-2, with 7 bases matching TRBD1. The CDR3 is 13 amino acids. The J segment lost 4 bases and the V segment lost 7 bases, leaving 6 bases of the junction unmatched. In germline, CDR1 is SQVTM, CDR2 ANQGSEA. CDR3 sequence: CSGGGRATGELFF. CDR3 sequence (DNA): TGCAGCGGAGGGGGCAGGGCCACCGGGGAGCTGTTTTTT.